This paragraph reports one TCR beta chain. The protocol was immunoSEQ multiplex PCR, while the TCRdb copy is restricted to in-frame clones and leaves out a portion. The data show 430,000 or so clones, 89% seen once. V was trimmed by 0 bases and J by 5 bases, leaving 13 bases between them. The CDR3 is 15 residues long. Germline-derived CDR1 and CDR2 are KGHSH and LQKENI. This entry is derived from a study of Ad26.COV2.S vaccination and SARS-CoV-2 variants. Treatment here: 15 to 20 received Ad26.COV2.S at low or high dose, single or two shots; a few received placebo; per-sample allocation not given. At day 63 after the first vaccine or placebo injection, samples were drawn.

Sequencing used peripheral blood, obtained in a trial of Ad26.COV2.S vaccine versus placebo. The chain uses TRBV18 and TRBJ2-5; TRBD2 is a possible D gene (5 bases). This receptor was taken from a person between 18 and 65 years old who received the Ad26.COV2.S COVID-19 vaccine or a placebo. The CDR3 region has the DNA TGTGCCAGCTCACCACCGTCTAGCAGCACGGAGACCCAGTACTTC. Its protein product is CASSPPSSSTETQYF.